Detailed here is one T cell receptor beta chain. This clonotype was seen a handful of times. The specificity of this receptor is unknown. One base away there is no much larger clone; base qualities are not given. This entry is derived from a study of response to subunit inactivated influenza vaccine listed by TCRdb under 2018. Regarding the complete study: Deep quantitative T cell receptor repertoire profiling was used in the study to track responses to a trivalent subunit inactivated influenza vaccine.

Library creation used RT-PCR. Sequencing relied on an Illumina HiSeq 2500. TCRdb reran the public reads through fastp at Q25 and MiXCR, keeping productive beta chains. Here each entry gathers all rows of one CDR3 protein and keeps the most common genes and DNA. For this sample the table gives 500,000 to 600,000 distinct CDR3 sequences, of which approximately 10% were detected only once. The ten largest make up approximately 9.9% of the sample. Paper-wide results and their limitations: The authors proposed that each seasonal influenza vaccination may bring in only a limited number of new T cells.

CDR3 length: 12 amino acids, cysteine to phenylalanine. Left in the record is the CDR3 DNA by itself, 36 bases read in frame from the first base. A distance of 11 bases separates the germline ends of V and J, which lose 2 bases and 7 bases respectively. CDR1 DFQATT and CDR2 SNEGSKA were looked up in the germline V gene (reference sequence). The data were also submitted as part of a second study, on T cells expressing NK-cell markers. Drawing on the second study: TCR beta cDNA libraries were made by 5'RACE template switching that added a universal primer site and unique molecular identifiers. About 8 donors provided sorted CD3+CD56+NKG2C+, CD3+CD56+NKG2C- and CD3+CD56-NKG2C+ T-cell subsets, whose TCR beta-chain repertoires were profiled. Seven of the eight sequenced donors were HCMV-seropositive and one was HCMV-seronegative. To restrict sorting to alphabetaTCR-expressing T cells, an anti-gammadeltaTCR antibody was added in several experiments. For five or six donors, the dominant CD3+CD56+NKG2C+ clonotypes were among the top 10 CD8+ clonotypes and accounted for roughly 1.0-7.5% of CD8+ T cells. Those dominant clonotypes were again the most abundant among CD3+CD56-NKG2C+ cells in several donors, at roughly 25-60.1%. It remained unclear whether the expanded NKG2C-expressing T cell clones were specific for HCMV antigens. All eight donors whose samples were sequenced were randomly selected healthy volunteers, three of them men and five women. A commercial ELISA kit detecting HCMV-specific IgG in serum was used to determine HCMV serostatus. Peripheral blood mononuclear cells were isolated from blood by Ficoll density gradient centrifugation. For more than five donors, bulk peripheral blood T-cell repertoires were also sequenced from unsorted PBMC. Synthesis of cDNA was primed from the TCR beta constant segment and was followed by two consecutive PCR amplification steps. Sequencing of the libraries produced 2 x 150 bp reads on Illumina HiSeq 2000/2500, MiSeq or NextSeq. MIGEC was used to demultiplex reads and group reads by UMI, and MiTCR was used to assemble and quantify clonotypes. Only TCR cDNA sequences supported by at least two reads were kept to exclude erroneous sequences. The tcR package was used for downstream repertoire analysis, with clonotypes matched between fractions based on CDR3 nucleotide sequence plus V segment. VDJmatch was used to annotate antigen specificity against VDJdb, with one amino acid substitution allowed in CDR3.

The receptor was isolated from a man aged 50 to 60 who received an inactivated influenza vaccine. Donor details come from another sample of the same person, matched by shared clones. The chain is encoded by TRBV20-1 joined to TRBJ1-1, with a weak D call of TRBD1 (5 bases match). Material: PBMCs from blood, obtained on the day of vaccination. Here is the DNA: TGCAGTGCTAGAACAGGCTTTCTTGAAGCTTTCTTT. This sequence encodes CSARTGFLEAFF.